This is a list of T cell receptor beta chains from one sample in a study of cytomegalovirus exposure and HLA in healthy donors. Repertoires were generated with immunoSEQ multiplex PCR, while TCRdb's copy carries only in-frame clones and drops some. The profile covers some 100,000 clones, with 79% appearing a single time and over 2.5% taken by the ten largest. The sequenced material came from PBMCs. These receptors were taken from a male donor in good health and CMV-seropositive. Both conserved end residues are part of each CDR3. The order of the fields is V gene, clone size, D gene, J gene, CDR3 DNA, CDR3 protein. The D gene is left open where the match is weak. A row's size may be missing; if present it is once, few, many or a size class.

TRBV15	.	.	TRBJ1-4	TGTGCCACCAGCAGAGGGGCAGGGGTAAATGAAAAACTGTTTTTT	CATSRGAGVNEKLFF
TRBV10-3	.	.	TRBJ1-2	TGTGCCATCAGAGGCGGGGCCCTATTTCGAATGGGCTACACCTTC	CAIRGGALFRMGYTF
TRBV6-1	.	TRBD1	TRBJ2-1	TGTGCCAGCAGTATGTTGGGGACAGCCTACAATGAGCAGTTCTTC	CASSMLGTAYNEQFF
TRBV27	.	TRBD1	TRBJ2-7	TGTGCCAGCAGAACAGGGGACTCCTACGAGCAGTACTTC	CASRTGDSYEQYF
TRBV2	.	TRBD1	TRBJ2-1	TGTGCCAGCAGCAGGGGGCGCGGGGTAAACAATGAGCAGTTCTTC	CASSRGRGVNNEQFF
TRBV4-1	.	TRBD1	TRBJ1-2	TGCGCCAGCAGCCAACCGGACAGGGCTAACTATGGCTACACCTTC	CASSQPDRANYGYTF
TRBV27	.	.	TRBJ2-7	TGTGCCAGCAGCCGAAATAGCGTCGGGTCCTACGAGCAGTACTTC	CASSRNSVGSYEQYF
TRBV6-6	.	.	TRBJ2-5	TGTGCCAGCACGGAGGGAATCGAGACCCAGTACTTC	CASTEGIETQYF
TRBV2	.	.	TRBJ1-1	TGTGCCAGCAGTGAGGAGTTGGGGAGAGAAGCTTTCTTT	CASSEELGREAFF
TRBV29-1	.	.	TRBJ1-1	TGCAGCACCAGTCAGGGGTGGAACACTGAAGCTTTCTTT	CSTSQGWNTEAFF
TRBV5-1	.	.	TRBJ1-1	TGCGCCAGCAGCTTGGCCGGGTATGGCACTGAAGCTTTCTTT	CASSLAGYGTEAFF
TRBV6-1	.	.	TRBJ1-4	TGTGCCAGCAGTGAAGCGTGGGCAGTCCTTAATGAAAAACTGTTTTTT	CASSEAWAVLNEKLFF
TRBV27	.	TRBD1	TRBJ1-1	TGTGCCAGCAGTCCACGGACAGGGAGCACTGAAGCTTTCTTT	CASSPRTGSTEAFF
TRBV6-5	.	.	TRBJ2-3	TGTGCCAGCAGTTACGGGCCCCTCACAGATACGCAGTATTTT	CASSYGPLTDTQYF
TRBV12-5	.	TRBD2	TRBJ2-7	TGTGCTAGTGGTTTGGCAGGAGCGGGGGGCTCCTACGAGCAGTACTTC	CASGLAGAGGSYEQYF
TRBV6-1	once	.	TRBJ1-2	TGTGCCAGCAGTGAAGGGGGCCCAAGGGGCTATGGCTACACCTTC	CASSEGGPRGYGYTF
TRBV6-5	once	.	TRBJ1-4	TGTGCCAGCAGTTACTCGTCAGCGGCTTTGGGTGAAAAACTGTTTTTT	CASSYSSAALGEKLFF
TRBV6-5	.	TRBD1	TRBJ1-6	TGTGCCAGCAGTTACGTTCAGGGGGGTAATTCACCCCTCCACTTT	CASSYVQGGNSPLHF
TRBV7-9	few	.	TRBJ2-5	TGTGCCAGCAGCGCGGGGCCCTCCCAGTACTTC	CASSAGPSQYF
TRBV5-4	few	.	TRBJ1-1	TGTGCCAGCAGCTTGGGGCGCGGCGGCACTGAAGCTTTCTTT	CASSLGRGGTEAFF
TRBV30	few	TRBD2	TRBJ2-1	TGTGCCTGGAGTGTGAAGCGGGGGGGGTTCTTC	CAWSVKRGGFF
TRBV7-8	.	.	TRBJ1-5	TGTGCCAGCAGCTTGGGCTCGGATCAGCCCCAGCATTTT	CASSLGSDQPQHF
TRBV5-1	.	.	TRBJ1-1	TGCGCCAGCAGTGAGGCCAGTACGACTGAAGCTTTCTTT	CASSEASTTEAFF
TRBV6-5	.	TRBD1	TRBJ2-2	TGTGCCAGCAGGAGGACAGGGAGAAGCACCGGGGAGCTGTTTTTT	CASRRTGRSTGELFF
TRBV11-2	once	TRBD1	TRBJ1-2	TGTGCCAGCAGCTCAGGGGGGCATGGTGGCTACACCTTC	CASSSGGHGGYTF
TRBV7-2	.	TRBD1	TRBJ1-1	TGTGCCAGCTCGAGACAGGGGAACACTGAAGCTTTCTTT	CASSRQGNTEAFF
TRBV7-9	.	TRBD1	TRBJ1-6	TGTGCCAGCAGCCCGACAGGGTCTAGTTCACCCCTCCACTTT	CASSPTGSSSPLHF
TRBV5-1	few	.	TRBJ1-5	TGCGCCAGCAGCTTCTTAGAGGGCCAGCCCCAGCATTTT	CASSFLEGQPQHF
TRBV12-5	.	TRBD1	TRBJ1-5	TGTGCTAGTGGTTTGTCAGGAGGAGCAGGGGGGCCCCAGCATTTT	CASGLSGGAGGPQHF
TRBV7-2	.	.	TRBJ1-2	TGTGCCAGCCTCGGCGTCCAGGGTCGATATGGCTACACCTTC	CASLGVQGRYGYTF
TRBV5-5	few	TRBD2	TRBJ2-7	TGTGCCAGCAGCTTCTCCTTGACTAGCGGGGTCTCCTACGAGCAGTACTTC	CASSFSLTSGVSYEQYF
TRBV30	few	TRBD1	TRBJ1-5	TGTGCCTGGGGGGGACAGGCCAACAATCAGCCCCAGCATTTT	CAWGGQANNQPQHF
TRBV5-1	.	.	TRBJ2-7	TGCGCCAGCAGCCCAGGCTACGAGCAGTACTTC	CASSPGYEQYF
TRBV27	few	.	TRBJ1-5	TGTGCCAGCAGTTCTTGGACAACTAGCAATCAGCCCCAGCATTTT	CASSSWTTSNQPQHF
TRBV21-1	.	.	TRBJ1-1	TGTGCCAGCAGCGGGATACAGGTTAGGGACACTGAAGCTTTCTTT	CASSGIQVRDTEAFF
TRBV30	.	TRBD1	TRBJ1-1	TGTGCCTGGAGTGTACCCACAGGGGGTAGGGCTTTCTTT	CAWSVPTGGRAFF
TRBV7-3	.	.	TRBJ1-1	TGTGCCAGCAGCCTGACTCCGGGACAACTGAACACTGAAGCTTTCTTT	CASSLTPGQLNTEAFF
TRBV7-2	.	.	TRBJ2-7	TGTGCCAGCAGCTTAGGTGGGGGGACCTACGAGCAGTACTTC	CASSLGGGTYEQYF
TRBV5-5	.	TRBD1	TRBJ1-4	TGTGCCAGCAGCTTGTCCGCAGGGGGAGTTGAAAAACTGTTTTTT	CASSLSAGGVEKLFF
TRBV30	.	TRBD1	TRBJ1-4	TGTGCCTGGAGTCCAGAGGGACAGGGGCCGGGGAAACTGTTTTTT	CAWSPEGQGPGKLFF
TRBV12-5	.	.	TRBJ1-5	TGTGCTAGTGGTTTTTCCTACGTACATCAGCCCCAGCATTTT	CASGFSYVHQPQHF
TRBV5-1	.	.	TRBJ2-3	TGCGCCAGCAGCCTTGTTTCTCGGGGGACCACAGATACGCAGTATTTT	CASSLVSRGTTDTQYF
TRBV6-5	.	.	TRBJ1-1	TGTGCCAGCAGTTTCAGGGAGGCGGGCACTGAAGCTTTCTTT	CASSFREAGTEAFF